Sequencing of this T cell receptor beta chain was carried out in a study of cytomegalovirus exposure and HLA in healthy donors (dated 2017 in TCRdb). For the study in its entirety: An earlier analysis of approximately 640 of the donors reported approximately 270 Gb of sequence data and 117 million unique TCR beta sequences from approximately 180 million T cells. Donor age, sex, ethnicity and CMV serostatus were collected together with the repertoire data. The study was designed to test whether signatures of past pathogen exposure could be identified by cataloging public T cell receptors. Along with the roughly 700-subject first cohort, a separate validation cohort of over 90 different subjects was used. Several DR-DQ haplotypes were handled as single units for association and clustering because linkage in the cohort was strong. Rather than using new phenotypic data, the later analysis identified candidate immune exposures from TCR beta sequences and from how often those sequences occurred across donors. Among the roughly 400 genotyped donors, about 85% belonged to the genetic ancestry cluster associated with self-reported Caucasian donors. In a later genetic analysis, genome-wide SNP genotypes for about 55% of the 666 donors were used, and that subset was treated as a discovery cohort. High-throughput TCR immunosequencing, statistical association of individual TCRs with disease status, and machine learning were combined to predict cytomegalovirus infection status. An early release that covered 500 to 800 HLA-typed donors contained approximately 300 gigabases of sequencing data and around 85 million unique TCR sequences. A later analysis re-analyzed previously published TCR beta repertoires from 650 to 800 donors and added high-resolution HLA genotyping to study TCR occurrence patterns. On average, around 240,000 unique TCR beta nucleotide sequences were sequenced per donor among a few hundred genotyped donors of the cohort, with about 19% of those sequences being non-productive. Typing coverage varied by locus: roughly 620-640 donors for A, B, C, DRB1 and DQB1; some 520 for DQA1; more than 600 for DPA1; around 490 for DPB1. Every repertoire in the discovery cohort had been generated on one and the same sequencing platform. The study used immunosequencing to profile the T cell repertoires of around 600 subjects and linked those repertoires to cytomegalovirus serostatus. Both class I and class II loci were covered by HLA typing, at four-digit resolution. To decide whether each TCR beta V gene segment behaved as functional or pseudogenic, an earlier analysis of some 600 of the donors relied on high-throughput TCR beta sequencing. Study-wide findings and limitations: Because the 87-base-pair reads could not distinguish some IMGT-functional V segments, including TRBV6-2 and TRBV6-3, those segments were excluded. In a later analysis, HLA-associated TCR beta chains showed more clonal expansion and lower generation probabilities than non-associated chains that were equally common. The classifier was reported to diagnose cytomegalovirus status with high specificity and sensitivity in both the original cohort and the validation cohort. It was suggested by the authors that the approach could potentially be generalized to other disease states and immunological phenotypes. Because HLA typing was missing for some donors at each locus, association tests included only the typed subset. The sequencing pipeline was judged likely to have produced a cluster of highly shared sequence variants as a technical artifact. Linkage disequilibrium might explain the correlated functional status among segregating V segments, but an unknown experimental factor could not be ruled out. Presence/absence analyses assumed roughly uniform sequencing depth across donors, an assumption that may not hold. In an earlier analysis of more than 500 of the donors, most TCR beta V segments appeared in productive rearrangements about 90% or about 30% of the time, broadly matching IMGT annotations. In a later analysis, TCR association rates were found to vary across HLA loci, with the most associated TCRs seen for DRB1 alleles and the fewest for HLA-C alleles. A later analysis reported that several top co-occurrence clusters appeared linked to parvovirus B19, influenza, CMV and Epstein-Barr virus. V-gene and J-gene trimming of TCR beta chains was associated with a missense DCLRE1C variant in a later genetic analysis, and the association was replicated in an independent cohort. For the cohort, immune exposure information was limited to CMV serostatus. The cohort was sequenced for TCR beta chains only, and without alpha or paired-chain data the features that could be detected were limited. Some 15 rarely observed V segments, including chromosome 9 orphons, were excluded from the earlier analysis of a few hundred of the donors because counts were too low. Across donors, most TCR sequences were observed very rarely, whereas some public TCRs were present in many individuals. A further reported finding was that TCR beta sequences accurately predicted the HLA-A and HLA-B alleles for most subjects in the first cohort. According to a later genetic analysis, donors in an Asian-associated ancestry cluster had fewer N-insertions in productive TCRs than the roughly 670-donor mean. In the study, roughly 160 TCR beta chains were listed as associated with cytomegalovirus. In a later analysis, most CMV-associated TCR beta chains were found to appear HLA-restricted, with HLA associations seemingly driven largely by CMV exposure. In a later analysis, some 18,000 TCR beta sequences were associated with specific HLA alleles at a false discovery rate of 0.05. Assigning TCR associations to individual alleles was difficult when HLA alleles, especially DR and DQ, strongly co-occurred. A few of the identified cytomegalovirus-associated TCR beta chains were confirmed in vitro to be specific for cytomegalovirus antigens.

With respect to this clone: Its antigen has not been determined.

For CDR1 and CDR2, the germline V gene (reference sequence) lists SEHNR and FQNEAQ. The CDR3 holds 12 amino acids from the cysteine to the phenylalanine. Only the CDR3 DNA is retained, 36 bases long and in frame from the first base. Trimming takes 7 bases from V and 1 base from J, and the germline ends sit 7 bases apart. Library creation used the immunoSEQ multiplex PCR assay. The multiplex PCR relied on a mix of 60 forward primers for TCR Vbeta segments and 13 reverse primers for TCR Jbeta segments. A multiplex PCR assay on genomic DNA amplified the CDR3 region of rearranged TCR beta genes. Amplified TCR beta libraries were sequenced as 87-base-pair reads on the Illumina HiSeq System. The study's processing was this. Across the 666 repertoires, a later analysis counted about 81 million unique TCR beta chains, 9.5 million to 13 million of which were shared by at least two donors. Raw reads were error-corrected and collapsed into unique sequences with a nearest-neighbor algorithm that merged closely related sequences to remove PCR and sequencing errors. To assign V, D and J gene segments, CDR3 sequences were aligned to IMGT reference sequences. Each retained sequence needed at least a six-nucleotide match to both a V gene segment and a J gene segment. Rearrangements were called productive when the CDR3 lacked stop codons and stayed in frame with V and J; all others were non-productive. Following IMGT convention, CDR3 was defined as the stretch from the second conserved V-encoded cysteine up to the conserved J-encoded phenylalanine. In an earlier analysis of 500 to 650 of the donors, sequences lacking an unambiguous match to a single V gene segment were excluded. In an earlier analysis of approximately 610 of the donors, V segments were called functional above 56.7% productive rearrangements and were called segregating when the between-donor standard deviation exceeded 5%. A statistical classification framework was built to diagnose cytomegalovirus status from the catalog of TCR beta chain sequences. V and J gene assignment, in a later analysis, came from comparing TCR nucleotide sequences with IMGT/GENE-DB human TR gene sequences. A later analysis assigned CDR3 sequences and most-parsimonious VDJ recombination scenarios with the TCRdist pipeline. A later analysis defined each TCR beta chain by its CDR3 amino acid sequence plus V-gene family, and excluded reads lacking a unique V-gene family. In a later analysis, nearly 600 highly shared, low-generation-probability nucleotide sequences were removed to address suspected cross-contamination and a sequencing artifact. For each public chain, a later analysis derived a clonal expansion index from normalized ranks of inferred template counts within each repertoire. In a later analysis, generation probabilities were computed using a VDJ recombination model fitted to out-of-frame rearrangements, and the results were checked against IGoR. A later analysis scored TCR-TCR, TCR-HLA and TCR-CMV co-occurrence with hypergeometric tests, applying a repertoire-size bias correction to TCR pairs. A later analysis estimated false discovery rates by permuting HLA or CMV assignments 20 times. A later analysis grouped co-occurring TCRs with DBSCAN, adding TCRdist sequence similarity when clustering within HLA-allele-positive subsets. Repertoires with fewer than 30,000 or more than 120,000 public chains were left out of co-occurrence clustering, as were five repertoires with anomalous nucleotide sharing. TCRdb limited this immuneACCESS table to in-frame rearrangements with V and J called. A share of clones is missing; checked studies link under half to unresolved V genes, and the rest is unexplained. V and J calls and clone size are as listed in that table; D and trimming were resolved from the DNA. This sample's table contains 150,000 to 200,000 clones. The ten largest clones take up about 6.8% of the sample.

The cohort comprised 666 healthy bone marrow donors. All cohort members were sampled while nominally healthy, although unrecorded immune exposures were likely present. The donor tested CMV seronegative, placing the donor among the roughly 340 seronegative members of the cohort. Each donor provided a peripheral blood sample, and peripheral blood mononuclear cells were used for TCR beta sequencing. Genomic DNA was extracted from the blood cell samples with the Qiagen DNeasy Blood Extraction Kit. The specimen was PBMCs. The receptor was isolated from a man younger than 45 in good health and CMV-seronegative. This sequence uses TRBV7-9 and TRBJ1-1; no D segment can be confidently identified. At the DNA level, the sequence is TGTGCCAGCACCTCGGGGAACACTGAAGCTTTCTTT. Protein translation: CASTSGNTEAFF.